Included here is one TCR beta chain sequence, with context. Its matching antigen is unknown. These data come from a study of T cell responses to AZD1222 COVID-19 vaccine. The study, taken as a whole, reports: Among the donors, most were white British and more were female, and clonal diversity was possibly underestimated. Spike-specific TCRs gained breadth and depth after people received two AZD1222 doses.

Some clones are missing from TCRdb's copy, which holds only in-frame ones; the method was immunoSEQ multiplex PCR. The repertoire has approximately 130,000 clones, approximately 86% of them found once; the top ten carry roughly 6.1%. This TCR was sampled from an adult who received the AZD1222 COVID-19 vaccine. The material sequenced was peripheral blood, taken 28 days after the second AZD1222 dose.

The DNA for the CDR3 is TGTGCCAGCAGTTATGACAGGGCTAATCAGCCCCAGCATTTT. Protein: CASSYDRANQPQHF. The J gene is TRBJ1-5, the V gene TRBV6-5; 7 bases line up with TRBD1. The germline gives CDR1 MNHEY, CDR2 SVGAGI. This CDR3 region has 14 residues. J gave up 4 bases and V 3 bases, and 3 bases lay outside the gene matches.